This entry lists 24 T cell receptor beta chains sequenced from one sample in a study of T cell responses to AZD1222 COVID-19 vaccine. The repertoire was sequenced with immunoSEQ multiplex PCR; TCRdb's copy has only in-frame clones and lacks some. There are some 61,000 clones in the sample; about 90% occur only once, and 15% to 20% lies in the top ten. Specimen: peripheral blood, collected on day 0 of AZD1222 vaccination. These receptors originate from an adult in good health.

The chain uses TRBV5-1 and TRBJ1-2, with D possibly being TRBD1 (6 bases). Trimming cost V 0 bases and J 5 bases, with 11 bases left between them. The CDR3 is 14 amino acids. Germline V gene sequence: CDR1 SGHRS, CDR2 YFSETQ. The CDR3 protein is CASSLDGGAYGYTF. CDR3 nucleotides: TGCGCCAGCAGCTTGGACGGGGGCGCGTATGGCTACACCTTC. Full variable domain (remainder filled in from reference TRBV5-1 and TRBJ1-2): KAGVTQTPRYLIKTRGQQVTLSCSPISGHRSVSWYQQTPGQGLQFLFEYFSETQRNKGNFPGRFSGRQFSNSRSEMNVSTLELGDSALYLCASSLDGGAYGYTFGSGTRLTVV.

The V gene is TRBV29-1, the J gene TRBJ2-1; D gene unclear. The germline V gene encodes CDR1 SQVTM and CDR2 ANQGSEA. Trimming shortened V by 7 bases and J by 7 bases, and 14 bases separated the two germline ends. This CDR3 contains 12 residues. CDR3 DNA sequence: TGCAGCGCCGGACCTCCGGAGAATGAGCAGTTCTTC. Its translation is CSAGPPENEQFF.

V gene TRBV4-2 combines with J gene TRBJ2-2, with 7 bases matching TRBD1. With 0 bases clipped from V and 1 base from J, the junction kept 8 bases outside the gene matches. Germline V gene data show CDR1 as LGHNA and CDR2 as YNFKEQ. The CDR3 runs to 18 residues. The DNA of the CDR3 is TGTGCCAGCAGCCAAGAGGTGAGACAGGGCGGGAACACCGGGGAGCTGTTTTTT. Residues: CASSQEVRQGGNTGELFF.

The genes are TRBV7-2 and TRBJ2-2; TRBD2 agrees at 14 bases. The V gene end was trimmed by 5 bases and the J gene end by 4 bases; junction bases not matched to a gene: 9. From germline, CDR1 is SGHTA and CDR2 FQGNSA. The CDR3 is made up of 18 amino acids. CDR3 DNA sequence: TGTGCCAGCAGCAAGCCGACTAGCGGGGGGGCCATCACCGGGGAGCTGTTTTTT. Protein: CASSKPTSGGAITGELFF.

The CDR3 sequence is CACSVGTGNGNEQFF. The CDR3, as DNA: TGTGCCTGCTCGGTCGGGACAGGGAATGGCAATGAGCAGTTCTTC. The J gene is TRBJ2-1, the V gene TRBV6-5; 9 bases line up with TRBD1. Germline V gene sequence: CDR1 MNHEY, CDR2 SVGAGI. The CDR3 runs 15 residues. The ends lost 11 bases at V and 6 bases at J; junction bases unmatched: 14.

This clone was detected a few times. CDR3 in amino acids: CAWSDQLTGELFF. CDR3 nucleotide sequence: TGTGCCTGGAGTGATCAGTTAACCGGGGAGCTGTTTTTT. The chain carries TRBV30 and TRBJ2-2; D not resolved. Looked up from germline, CDR1 is GTSNPN and CDR2 is SVGIG (reference sequence). V was clipped by 1 base and J by 5 bases, with 8 bases between them. The CDR3 totals 13 residues.

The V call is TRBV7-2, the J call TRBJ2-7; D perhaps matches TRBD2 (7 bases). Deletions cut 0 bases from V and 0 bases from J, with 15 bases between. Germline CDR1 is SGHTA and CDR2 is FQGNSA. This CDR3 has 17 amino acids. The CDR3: CASSLAGAGAPSYEQYF. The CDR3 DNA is TGTGCCAGCAGCTTAGCGGGGGCGGGAGCCCCCTCCTACGAGCAGTACTTC.

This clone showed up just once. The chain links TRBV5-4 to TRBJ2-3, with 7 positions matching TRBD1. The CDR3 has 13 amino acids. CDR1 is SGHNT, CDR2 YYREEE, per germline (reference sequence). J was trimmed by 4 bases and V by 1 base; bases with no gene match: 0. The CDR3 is CASSLTGADTQYF. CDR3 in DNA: TGTGCCAGCAGCTTGACAGGGGCAGATACGCAGTATTTT.

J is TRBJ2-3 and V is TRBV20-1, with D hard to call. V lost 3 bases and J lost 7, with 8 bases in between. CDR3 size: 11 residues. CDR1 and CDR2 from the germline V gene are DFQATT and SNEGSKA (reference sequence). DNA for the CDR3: TGCAGTGCTAGCGGACGATATACGCAGTATTTT. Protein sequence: CSASGRYTQYF.

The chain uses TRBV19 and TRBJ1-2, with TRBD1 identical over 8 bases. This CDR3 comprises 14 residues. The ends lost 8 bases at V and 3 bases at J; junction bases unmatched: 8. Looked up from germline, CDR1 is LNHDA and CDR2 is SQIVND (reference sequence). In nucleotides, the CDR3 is TGTGCCAGTGGGACAGGTTCGTTTGACTATGGCTACACCTTC. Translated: CASGTGSFDYGYTF.

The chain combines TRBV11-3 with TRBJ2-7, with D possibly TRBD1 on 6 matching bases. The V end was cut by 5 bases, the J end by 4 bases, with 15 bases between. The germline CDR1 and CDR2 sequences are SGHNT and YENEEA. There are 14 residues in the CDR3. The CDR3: CASSQDSAGYEQYF. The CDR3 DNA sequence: TGTGCCAGCAGCCAGGACAGCGCCGGGTACGAGCAGTACTTC.

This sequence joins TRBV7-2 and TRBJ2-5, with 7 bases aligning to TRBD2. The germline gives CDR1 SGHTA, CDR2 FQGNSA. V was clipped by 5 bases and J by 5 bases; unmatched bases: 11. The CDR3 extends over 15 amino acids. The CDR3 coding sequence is TGTGCCAGCAGCACCCTAAGGGACTATGAGGAGACCCAGTACTTC. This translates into CASSTLRDYEETQYF.

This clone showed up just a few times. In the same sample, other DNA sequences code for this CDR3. The CDR3: CSASRVLARTDTQYF. The CDR3, as DNA: TGCAGTGCTAGTAGGGTCCTAGCGAGAACAGATACGCAGTATTTT. The chain links TRBV20-1 to TRBJ2-3; D may be TRBD2 (6 bases). The germline V and J ends were trimmed by 3 bases and 3 bases, with 16 bases remaining between them. The CDR3 sequence is 15 residues long. The germline CDR1 and CDR2 sequences are DFQATT and SNEGSKA (reference sequence).

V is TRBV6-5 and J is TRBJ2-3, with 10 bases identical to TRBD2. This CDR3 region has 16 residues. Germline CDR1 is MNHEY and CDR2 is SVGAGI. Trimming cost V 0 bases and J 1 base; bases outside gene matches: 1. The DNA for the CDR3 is TGTGCCAGCAGTTACTCAGGACTAGCGGGCACAGATACGCAGTATTTT. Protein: CASSYSGLAGTDTQYF.

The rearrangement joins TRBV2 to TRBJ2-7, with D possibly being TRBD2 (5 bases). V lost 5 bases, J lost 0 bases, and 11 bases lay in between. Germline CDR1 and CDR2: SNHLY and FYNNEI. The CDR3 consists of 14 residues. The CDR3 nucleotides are TGTGCCAGCAGTTGGACTGAGAGCTCCTACGAGCAGTACTTC. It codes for CASSWTESSYEQYF.

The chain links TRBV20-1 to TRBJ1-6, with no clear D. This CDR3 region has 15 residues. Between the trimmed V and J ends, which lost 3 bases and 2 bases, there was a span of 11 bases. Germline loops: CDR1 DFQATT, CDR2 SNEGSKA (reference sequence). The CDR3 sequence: CSASAPTAYNSPLHF. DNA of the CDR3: TGCAGTGCTAGTGCCCCCACAGCCTATAATTCACCCCTCCACTTT.

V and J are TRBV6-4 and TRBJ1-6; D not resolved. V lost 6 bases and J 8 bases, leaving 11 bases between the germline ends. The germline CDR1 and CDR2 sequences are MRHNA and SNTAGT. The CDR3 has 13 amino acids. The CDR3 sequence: CASRDRQDSPLHF. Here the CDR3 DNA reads TGTGCCAGCAGGGACCGTCAGGATTCACCCCTCCACTTT.

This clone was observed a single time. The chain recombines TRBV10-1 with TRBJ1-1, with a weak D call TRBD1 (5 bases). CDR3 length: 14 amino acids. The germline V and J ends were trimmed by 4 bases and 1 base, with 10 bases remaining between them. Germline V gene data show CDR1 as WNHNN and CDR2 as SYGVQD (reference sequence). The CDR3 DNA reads TGCGCCAGCAGTGCGTTGGGGGAGAACACTGAAGCTTTCTTT. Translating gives CASSALGENTEAFF.

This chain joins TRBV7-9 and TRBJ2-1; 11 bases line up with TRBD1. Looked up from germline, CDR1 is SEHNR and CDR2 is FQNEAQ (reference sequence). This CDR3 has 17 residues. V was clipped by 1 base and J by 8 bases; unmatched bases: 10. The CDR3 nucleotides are TGTGCCAGCAGCTTAGTCACCCGGACAGGGGGCTGGGATGAGCAGTTCTTC. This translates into CASSLVTRTGGWDEQFF.

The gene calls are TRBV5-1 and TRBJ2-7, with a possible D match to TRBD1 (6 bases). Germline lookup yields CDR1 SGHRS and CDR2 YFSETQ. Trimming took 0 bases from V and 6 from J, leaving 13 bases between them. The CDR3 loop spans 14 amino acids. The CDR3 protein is CASSLVQGYGEQYF. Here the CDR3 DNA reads TGCGCCAGCAGCTTGGTACAGGGATATGGCGAGCAGTACTTC. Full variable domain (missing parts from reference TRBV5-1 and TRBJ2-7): KAGVTQTPRYLIKTRGQQVTLSCSPISGHRSVSWYQQTPGQGLQFLFEYFSETQRNKGNFPGRFSGRQFSNSRSEMNVSTLELGDSALYLCASSLVQGYGEQYFGPGTRLTVT.

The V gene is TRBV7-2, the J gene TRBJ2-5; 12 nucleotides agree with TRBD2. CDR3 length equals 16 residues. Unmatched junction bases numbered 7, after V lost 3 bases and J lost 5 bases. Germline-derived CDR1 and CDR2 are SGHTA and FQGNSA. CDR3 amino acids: CASSFLAGGPGETQYF. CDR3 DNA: TGTGCCAGCAGCTTCCTAGCGGGGGGGCCGGGGGAGACCCAGTACTTC. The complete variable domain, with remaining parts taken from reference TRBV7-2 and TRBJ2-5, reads GAGVSQSPSNKVTEKGKDVELRCDPISGHTALYWYRQSLGQGLEFLIYFQGNSAPDKSGLPSDRFSAERTGGSVSTLTIQRTQQEDSAVYLCASSFLAGGPGETQYFGPGTRLLVL.

The CDR3 reads CASSLMAAHSYNEQFF. The CDR3 DNA reads as TGTGCCAGCAGCTTAATGGCAGCCCACTCCTACAATGAGCAGTTCTTC. This chain joins TRBV13 and TRBJ2-1, with unresolved D. The V gene's germline CDR1 is PRHDT and CDR2 FYEKMQ (reference sequence). There are 16 residues in the CDR3. V lost 2 bases to trimming and J lost 0 bases, with 11 bases between them.

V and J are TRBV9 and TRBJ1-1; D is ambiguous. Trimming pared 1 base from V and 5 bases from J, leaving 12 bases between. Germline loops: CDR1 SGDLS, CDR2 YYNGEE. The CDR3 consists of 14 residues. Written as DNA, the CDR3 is TGTGCCAGCAGCGTAAGCCTTGAGTGGACTGAAGCTTTCTTT. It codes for CASSVSLEWTEAFF.

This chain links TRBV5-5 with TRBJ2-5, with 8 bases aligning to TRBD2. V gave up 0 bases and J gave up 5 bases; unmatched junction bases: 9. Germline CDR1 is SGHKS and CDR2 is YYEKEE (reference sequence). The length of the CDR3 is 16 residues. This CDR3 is CASSLGGAGARETQYF. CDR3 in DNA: TGTGCCAGCAGCTTGGGGGGAGCGGGGGCGCGGGAGACCCAGTACTTC.